This T cell receptor (beta chain) appears in the sequencing data of a study of cytomegalovirus exposure and HLA in healthy donors. About this clone: Its antigen remains unknown.

Whole-study results and caveats: When presence/absence was analysed, sequencing depth was taken to be roughly uniform across donors. The later analysis indicated that the majority of CMV-associated TCR beta chains appeared HLA-restricted. There was a cluster of highly shared sequence variants that was likely a sequencing artifact. A missense variant in DCLRE1C was later tied to TCR beta V- and J-gene trimming.

Looked up from germline, CDR1 is SGHTA and CDR2 is FQGNSA. There are 15 residues in the CDR3. Trimming shortened V by 1 base and J by 9 bases, and 15 bases separated the two germline ends. Amplification used 60 Vbeta primers and 13 Jbeta primers. Profiling relied on immunoSEQ multiplex PCR, and the TCRdb table lists in-frame clones only, not all of them. The sample includes about 170,000 clones, around 80% of them seen just once. The sequenced sample was PBMCs. The chain recombines TRBV7-2 with TRBJ1-4; D not resolved. This clonotype originated in a woman in her fifties or sixties in good health and CMV-seronegative. The CDR3 bases are TGTGCCAGCAGCTTAGGGTTAGGAGGGATGAAAAAACTGTTTTTT. Translation gives CASSLGLGGMKKLFF.